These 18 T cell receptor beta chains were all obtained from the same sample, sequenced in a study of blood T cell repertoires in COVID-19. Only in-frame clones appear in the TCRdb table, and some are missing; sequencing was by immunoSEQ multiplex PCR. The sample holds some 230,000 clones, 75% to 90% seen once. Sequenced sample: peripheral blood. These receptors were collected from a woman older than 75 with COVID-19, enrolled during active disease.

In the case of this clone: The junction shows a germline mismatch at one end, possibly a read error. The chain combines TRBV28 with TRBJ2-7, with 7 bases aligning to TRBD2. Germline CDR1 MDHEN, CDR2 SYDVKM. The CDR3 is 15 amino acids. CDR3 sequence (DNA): TGTGCCAGCAGTTTGGCTGGACTAGGATCCTTCGAGCAGTACTTC. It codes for CASSLAGLGSFEQYF.

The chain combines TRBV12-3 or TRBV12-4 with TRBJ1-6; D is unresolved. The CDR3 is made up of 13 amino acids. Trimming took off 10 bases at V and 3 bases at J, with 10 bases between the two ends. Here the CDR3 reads CATGWGYNSPLHF. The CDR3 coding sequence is TGTGCCACGGGGTGGGGCTATAATTCACCCCTCCACTTT.

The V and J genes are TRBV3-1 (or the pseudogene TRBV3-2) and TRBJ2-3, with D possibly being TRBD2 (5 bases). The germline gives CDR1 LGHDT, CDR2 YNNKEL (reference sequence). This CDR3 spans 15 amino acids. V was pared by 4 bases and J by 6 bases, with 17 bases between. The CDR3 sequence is CASSPVSGLLDTQYF. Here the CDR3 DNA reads TGTGCCAGCAGCCCAGTAAGCGGACTTCTTGATACGCAGTATTTT.

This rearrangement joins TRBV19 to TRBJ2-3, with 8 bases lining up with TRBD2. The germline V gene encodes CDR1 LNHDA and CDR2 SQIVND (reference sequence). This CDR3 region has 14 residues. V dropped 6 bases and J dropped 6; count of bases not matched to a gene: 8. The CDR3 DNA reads TGTGCCAGTAGAATCGGCGGGAGGCCTGATACGCAGTATTTT. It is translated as CASRIGGRPDTQYF. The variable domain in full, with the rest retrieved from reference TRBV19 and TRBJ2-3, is DGGITQSPKYLFRKEGQNVTLSCEQNLNHDAMYWYRQDPGQGLRLIYYSQIVNDFQKGDIAEGYSVSREKKESFPLTVTSAQKNPTAFYLCASRIGGRPDTQYFGPGTRLTVL.

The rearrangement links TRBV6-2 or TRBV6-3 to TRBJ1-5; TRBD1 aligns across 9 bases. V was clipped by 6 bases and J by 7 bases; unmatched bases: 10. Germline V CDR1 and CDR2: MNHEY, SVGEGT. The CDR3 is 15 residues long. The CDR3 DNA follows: TGTGCCAGCAGCGCCGGGACAGGGTTGGGCCAGCCCCAGCATTTT. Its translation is CASSAGTGLGQPQHF.

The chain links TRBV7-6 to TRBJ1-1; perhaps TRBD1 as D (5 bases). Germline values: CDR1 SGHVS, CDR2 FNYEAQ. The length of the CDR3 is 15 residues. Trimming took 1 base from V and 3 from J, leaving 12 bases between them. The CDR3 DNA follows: TGTGCCAGCAGCTTAGGCAGGGCGGTGGACACTGAAGCTTTCTTT. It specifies CASSLGRAVDTEAFF.

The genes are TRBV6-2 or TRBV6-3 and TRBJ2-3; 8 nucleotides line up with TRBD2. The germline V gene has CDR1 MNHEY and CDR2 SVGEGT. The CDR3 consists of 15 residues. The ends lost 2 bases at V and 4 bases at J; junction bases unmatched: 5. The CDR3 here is CASSYGTSGADTQYF. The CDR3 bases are TGTGCCAGCAGTTACGGAACTAGCGGTGCAGATACGCAGTATTTT.

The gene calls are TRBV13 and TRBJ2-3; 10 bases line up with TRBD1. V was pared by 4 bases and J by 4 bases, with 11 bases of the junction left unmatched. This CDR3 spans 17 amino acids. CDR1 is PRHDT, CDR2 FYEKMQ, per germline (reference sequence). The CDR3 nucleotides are TGTGCCAGCAGCTCTTACCGGGACAGGGGAAAGGCAGATACGCAGTATTTT. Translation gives CASSSYRDRGKADTQYF.

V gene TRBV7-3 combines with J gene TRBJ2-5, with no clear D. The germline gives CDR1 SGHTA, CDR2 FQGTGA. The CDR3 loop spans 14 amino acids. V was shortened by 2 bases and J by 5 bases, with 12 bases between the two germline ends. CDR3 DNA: TGTGCCAGCAGCTTATCTACGCTTTCGGAGACCCAGTACTTC. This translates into CASSLSTLSETQYF.

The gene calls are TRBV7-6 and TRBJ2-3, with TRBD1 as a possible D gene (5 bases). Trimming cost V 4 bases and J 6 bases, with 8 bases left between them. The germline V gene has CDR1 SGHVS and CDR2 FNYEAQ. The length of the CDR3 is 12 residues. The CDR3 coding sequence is TGTGCCAGCAGCTCTTACAGGGATACGCAGTATTTT. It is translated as CASSSYRDTQYF.

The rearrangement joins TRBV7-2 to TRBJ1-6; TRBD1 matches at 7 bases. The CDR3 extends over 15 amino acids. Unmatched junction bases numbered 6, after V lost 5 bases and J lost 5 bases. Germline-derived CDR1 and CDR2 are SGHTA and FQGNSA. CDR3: CASSPRDSNNSPLHF. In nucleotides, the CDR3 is TGTGCCAGCAGCCCCCGGGACAGCAATAATTCACCCCTCCACTTT.

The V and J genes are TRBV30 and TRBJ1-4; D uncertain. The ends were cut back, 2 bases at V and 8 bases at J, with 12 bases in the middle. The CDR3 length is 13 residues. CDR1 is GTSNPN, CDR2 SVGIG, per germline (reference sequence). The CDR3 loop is CAWSRLGGEKLFF. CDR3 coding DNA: TGTGCCTGGAGTAGGCTGGGAGGGGAAAAACTGTTTTTT.

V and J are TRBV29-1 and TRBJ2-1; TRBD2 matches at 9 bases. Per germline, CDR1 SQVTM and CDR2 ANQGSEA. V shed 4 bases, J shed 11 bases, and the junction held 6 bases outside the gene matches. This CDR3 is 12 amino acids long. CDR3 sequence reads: CSVALAGPKQFF. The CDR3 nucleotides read TGCAGCGTTGCCCTAGCGGGGCCCAAGCAGTTCTTC.

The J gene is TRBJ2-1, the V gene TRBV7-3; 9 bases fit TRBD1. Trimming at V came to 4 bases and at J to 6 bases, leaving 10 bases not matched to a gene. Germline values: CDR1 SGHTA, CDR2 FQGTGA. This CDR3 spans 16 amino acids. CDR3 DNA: TGTGCCAGCAGCTCTTATGGGACAGGGAAGGGCAATGAGCAGTTCTTC. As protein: CASSSYGTGKGNEQFF.

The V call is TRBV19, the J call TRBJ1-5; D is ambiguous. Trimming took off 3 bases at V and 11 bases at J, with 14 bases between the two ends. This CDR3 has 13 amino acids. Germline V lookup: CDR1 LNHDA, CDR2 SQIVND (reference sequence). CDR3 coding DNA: TGTGCCAGTAGTATGCCGGGGATGACATCCCAGCATTTT. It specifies CASSMPGMTSQHF.

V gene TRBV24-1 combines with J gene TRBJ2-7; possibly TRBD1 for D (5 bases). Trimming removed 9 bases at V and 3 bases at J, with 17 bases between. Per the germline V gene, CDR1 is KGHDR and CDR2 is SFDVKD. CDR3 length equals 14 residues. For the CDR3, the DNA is TGTGCCACCCTGACGGCAGGGCCCTTCTACGAGCAGTACTTC. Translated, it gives CATLTAGPFYEQYF.

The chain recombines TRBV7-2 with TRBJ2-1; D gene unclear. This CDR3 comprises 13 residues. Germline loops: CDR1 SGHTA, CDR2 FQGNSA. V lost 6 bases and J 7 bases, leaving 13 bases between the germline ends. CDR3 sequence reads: CASRKTVGNEQFF. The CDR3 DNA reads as TGTGCCAGCAGGAAGACTGTCGGGAATGAGCAGTTCTTC.

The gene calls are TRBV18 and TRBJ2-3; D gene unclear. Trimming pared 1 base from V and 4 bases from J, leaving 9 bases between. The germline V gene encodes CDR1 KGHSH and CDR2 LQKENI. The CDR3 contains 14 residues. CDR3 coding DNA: TGTGCCAGCTCACCACAAGTGGCGGCAGATACGCAGTATTTT. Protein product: CASSPQVAADTQYF.